A selection of T cell receptor beta chains follows, all from one sample in a study of B cell selection in AIRE deficiency. Repertoires were generated with immunoSEQ multiplex PCR, while TCRdb's copy carries only in-frame clones and drops some. This sample has about 23,000 clones; 97% occur once, and the top ten carry more than 0.15%. The sample comprised conventional CD4+ T cells sorted from PBMCs. The receptors stem from a human donor with AIRE deficiency. The CDR3 runs from the conserved cysteine through the conserved F or W. The size of a clone is reported for some rows only, either as once, few or many, or as a class for expanded clones.

V	size	J	CDR3
TRBV5-1	-	TRBJ2-7	CASSLGSSYEQYF
TRBV5-4	-	TRBJ2-2	CASSPQTTGVTGELFF
TRBV30	-	TRBJ1-1	CASRVQPNTEAFF
TRBV7-2	once	TRBJ1-6	CASSLGQGGSPLHF
TRBV28	-	TRBJ2-7	CASSLKGHEQYF
TRBV7-3	few	TRBJ1-4	CASSLTGGTNEKLFF
TRBV29-1	-	TRBJ1-2	CSDLAGQVNYGYTF
TRBV6-6	-	TRBJ2-1	CASSYSGGSLYNEQFF
TRBV28	-	TRBJ1-1	CASSFSGGATEAFF
TRBV6-6	-	TRBJ1-4	CASRITDGKLFF
TRBV6-5	-	TRBJ2-7	CASSTGLAEYEQYF
TRBV29-1	-	TRBJ1-2	CSVDPGDNGYTF
TRBV7-9	-	TRBJ1-1	CASSPQGGVNTEAFF
TRBV6-5	once	TRBJ2-7	CASRKGANSYEQYF
TRBV11-2	-	TRBJ2-3	CASSLGAGTSTDTQYF
TRBV27	-	TRBJ2-6	CASSLTGGSSGANVLTF
TRBV4-3	-	TRBJ1-5	CASSQDSGYSNQPQHF